This T cell receptor (beta chain) originates from a study of blood T cell repertoires in COVID-19. As for the study in general: Italy, Spain and the United States were the sources of the convalescent and acute COVID-19 samples. From T cells, B-cell-depleted T cells, or PBMCs came the material, which was cDNA or gDNA.

Authors' methods: Researchers report that nucleated cell counts were estimated from reference gene primer amplification. Using immunoSEQ multiplex PCR, the repertoire was profiled, and TCRdb retains in-frame clones only, with some absent. The V and J calls and clone size are taken from that table; D and trimming were inferred from the DNA. The sample contains roughly 68,000 clones, nearly 90% of which appear only once. The CDR3 is made up of 15 amino acids. Germline V lookup: CDR1 SGDLS, CDR2 YYNGEE. V was pared by 4 bases and J by 7 bases, with 11 bases of the junction left unmatched. The material sequenced was peripheral blood. The rearrangement links TRBV9 to TRBJ2-1, with 7 bases identical to TRBD2. The clonotype originates from a woman aged 45-59 years with active COVID-19. The CDR3 here is CASSPEGREWNEQFF. CDR3 coding DNA: TGTGCCAGCAGCCCAGAGGGGCGGGAGTGGAATGAGCAGTTCTTC. Full variable domain (remainder filled in from reference TRBV9 and TRBJ2-1): DSGVTQTPKHLITATGQRVTLRCSPRSGDLSVYWYQQSLDQGLQFLIQYYNGEERAKGNILERFSAQQFPDLHSELNLSSLELGDSALYFCASSPEGREWNEQFFGPGTRLTVL.